This passage covers 3 T cell receptor beta chains from one sample sequenced in a study of blood T cell repertoires in COVID-19. TCRdb keeps only in-frame clones here, not all; method: immunoSEQ multiplex PCR. The sample consists of a few hundred thousand clones, under 90% of them appearing once. Material: PBMCs or T cells enriched from blood (not recorded which). The receptors were gathered from a woman aged 25 to 39 who had recovered from COVID-19.

The chain carries TRBV2 and TRBJ1-2; 8 bases are shared with TRBD1. CDR1 and CDR2 (germline): SNHLY, FYNNEI. Trimming cost V 3 bases and J 4 bases; bases outside gene matches: 16. CDR3 length: 18 residues. CDR3 loop: CASSDPLGQGAGSYGYTF. The CDR3 bases are TGTGCCAGCAGTGACCCTCTAGGGCAGGGGGCGGGTTCCTATGGCTACACCTTC.

This chain uses TRBV18 with TRBJ1-1; 7 positions match TRBD1. The CDR3 has 15 amino acids. The J segment lost 3 bases and the V segment lost 1 base, leaving 5 bases of the junction unmatched. Per germline, CDR1 KGHSH and CDR2 LQKENI. The CDR3 loop reads CASSPRQGQHTEAFF. The DNA of the CDR3 is TGTGCCAGCTCACCACGACAGGGACAACACACTGAAGCTTTCTTT.

The genes are TRBV3-1 (or the pseudogene TRBV3-2) and TRBJ2-5; 8 bases are a match to TRBD2. This CDR3 comprises 15 residues. Trimming at V came to 4 bases and at J to 4 bases, leaving 8 bases not matched to a gene. CDR1 and CDR2 (germline): LGHDT, YNNKEL (reference sequence). The CDR3: CASSLKGLAGETQYF. The CDR3, as DNA: TGTGCCAGCAGCCTGAAGGGGCTAGCGGGAGAGACCCAGTACTTC.